The 8 T cell receptor beta chains below were found in one sample sequenced in a study of preoperative IRX-2 immunotherapy in early breast cancer. As for treatment: preoperative locoregional IRX-2 cytokine immunotherapy. Generated by immunoSEQ multiplex PCR, the TCRdb table keeps only in-frame clones and is missing some. The sample contains tens of thousands of clones, just under 80% of which appear only once. The sequencing used lymph node tissue, collected before IRX-2 immunotherapy. The receptors come from a human donor with breast cancer.

V usage is TRBV7-6 and J usage is TRBJ2-1; 15 bases fit TRBD2. Germline V lookup: CDR1 SGHVS, CDR2 FNYEAQ. The V and J ends lost 4 bases and 3 bases, in that order; junction bases with no gene match: 7. The CDR3 has 18 amino acids. CDR3 in amino acids: CASSSGLAGGRIYNEQFF. The CDR3 nucleotides read TGTGCCAGCAGCTCGGGACTAGCGGGGGGACGGATCTACAATGAGCAGTTCTTC.

This clone was seen a handful of times. The V gene is TRBV12-2, the J gene TRBJ1-5; the D segment call TRBD1 is taken from the table without a DNA check. TRBV12-2 is assigned pseudogene status. The CDR3 consists of 17 residues. The CDR3 DNA reads TGTGCCACACCCGGGCGAGACAGGGGTTCGAGCAATCAGCCCCAGCATTTT. It specifies CATPGRDRGSSNQPQHF.

This clone has a single count. The V call is TRBV14, the J call TRBJ1-4, with D unresolved. With 10 bases removed from V and 7 bases from J, the gap between germline ends came to 28 bases. The CDR3 length is 17 residues. Looked up from germline, CDR1 is SGHDN and CDR2 is FVKESK. The CDR3: CANSIPGYLGSGEKLFF. CDR3 DNA sequence: TGTGCCAACTCCATTCCTGGTTACTTGGGTTCGGGTGAAAAACTGTTTTTT.

V is TRBV28 and J is TRBJ1-1, with D uncertain. The CDR3 length is 14 residues. The germline V gene encodes CDR1 MDHEN and CDR2 SYDVKM. Trimming left V 2 bases short and J 10 bases short, with 17 bases between. CDR3 sequence (DNA): TGTGCCAGCAGTTTAAAGATTGAGGGCAGACGAGCTTTCTTT. It translates to CASSLKIEGRRAFF.

The chain couples TRBV28 to TRBJ2-7, with D uncertain. V was pared by 3 bases and J by 0 bases, with 3 bases between. This CDR3 spans 12 amino acids. Per the germline V gene, CDR1 is MDHEN and CDR2 is SYDVKM. This chain's CDR3 is CASSLSSYEQYF. DNA of the CDR3: TGTGCCAGCAGTTTGAGCTCCTACGAGCAGTACTTC. The full variable domain, in which reference TRBV28 and TRBJ2-7 provide the parts outside the CDR3, is DVKVTQSSRYLVKRTGEKVFLECVQDMDHENMFWYRQDPGLGLRLIYFSYDVKMKEKGDIPEGYSVSREKKERFSLILESASTNQTSMYLCASSLSSYEQYFGPGTRLTVT.

This clone was recorded a few times. The genes are TRBV28 and TRBJ2-2; a possible D gene is TRBD2 (5 bases). Looked up from germline, CDR1 is MDHEN and CDR2 is SYDVKM. The CDR3 sequence is 16 residues long. Trimming pared 3 bases from V and 3 bases from J, leaving 14 bases between. In DNA form, the CDR3 reads TGTGCCAGCAGTTTTAGCGAAGTTCGTGACACCGGGGAGCTGTTTTTT. Protein sequence: CASSFSEVRDTGELFF.

The genes are TRBV6-8 and TRBJ1-5, with D uncertain. The V and J ends lost 6 bases and 4 bases respectively, with 7 bases between them. CDR1 and CDR2 (germline): MNHGY, SAAAGT. This CDR3 spans 12 amino acids. For the CDR3, the DNA is TGTGCCAGCAGCTTCGATAATCAGCCCCAGCATTTT. It codes for CASSFDNQPQHF.

J is TRBJ1-5 and V is TRBV6-8; 7 positions agree with TRBD1. Unmatched junction bases numbered 11, after V lost 6 bases and J lost 0 bases. Germline CDR1 MNHGY, CDR2 SAAAGT. The CDR3 is 17 residues long. The CDR3 is CASRDLQGPYSNQPQHF. CDR3 coding DNA: TGTGCCAGCAGAGACCTACAGGGGCCGTATAGCAATCAGCCCCAGCATTTT.